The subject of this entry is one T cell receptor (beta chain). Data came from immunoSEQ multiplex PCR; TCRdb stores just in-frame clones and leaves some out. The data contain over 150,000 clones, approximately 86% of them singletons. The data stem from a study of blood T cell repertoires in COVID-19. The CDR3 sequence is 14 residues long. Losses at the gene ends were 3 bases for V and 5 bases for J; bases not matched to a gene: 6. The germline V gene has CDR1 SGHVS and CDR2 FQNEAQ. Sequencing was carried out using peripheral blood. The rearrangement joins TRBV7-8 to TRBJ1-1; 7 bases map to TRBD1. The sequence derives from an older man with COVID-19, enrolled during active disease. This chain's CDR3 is CASSLFDRETEAFF. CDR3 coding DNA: TGTGCCAGCAGCTTGTTCGACAGGGAGACTGAAGCTTTCTTT.